This T cell receptor (beta chain) was sequenced during a study of cytomegalovirus exposure and HLA in healthy donors. This clone came up once. Researchers ran the PCR with 60 Vbeta and 13 Jbeta primers. Some clones are missing from TCRdb's copy, which holds only in-frame ones; the method was immunoSEQ multiplex PCR. Counted here are 100,000 to 150,000 clones, around 81% occurring once; the ten biggest clones make up approximately 1.2%. The CDR3 is 15 amino acids. The germline gives CDR1 MDHEN, CDR2 SYDVKM. V was pared by 8 bases and J by 2 bases, with 16 bases between. The chain uses TRBV28 and TRBJ1-5, with D unclear. This TCR was recovered from a female donor in good health and CMV-seronegative. The sequencing sample was made of PBMCs. DNA for the CDR3: TGTGCCAGCTTGGGGAGGCTCGGCGGCAATCAGCCCCAGCATTTT. This gives the protein CASLGRLGGNQPQHF.